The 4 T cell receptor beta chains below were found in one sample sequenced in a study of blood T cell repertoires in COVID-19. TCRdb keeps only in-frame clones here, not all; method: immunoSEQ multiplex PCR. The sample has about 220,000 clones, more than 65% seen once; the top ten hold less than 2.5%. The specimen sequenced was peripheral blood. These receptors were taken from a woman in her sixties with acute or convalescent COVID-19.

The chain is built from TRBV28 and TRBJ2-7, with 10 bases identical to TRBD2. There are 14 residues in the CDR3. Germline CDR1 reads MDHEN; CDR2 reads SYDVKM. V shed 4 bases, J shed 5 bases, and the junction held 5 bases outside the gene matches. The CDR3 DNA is TGTGCCAGCAGTTCGGGACTAGCGAGAAACGAGCAGTACTTC. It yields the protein CASSSGLARNEQYF. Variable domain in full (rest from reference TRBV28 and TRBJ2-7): DVKVTQSSRYLVKRTGEKVFLECVQDMDHENMFWYRQDPGLGLRLIYFSYDVKMKEKGDIPEGYSVSREKKERFSLILESASTNQTSMYLCASSSGLARNEQYFGPGTRLTVT.

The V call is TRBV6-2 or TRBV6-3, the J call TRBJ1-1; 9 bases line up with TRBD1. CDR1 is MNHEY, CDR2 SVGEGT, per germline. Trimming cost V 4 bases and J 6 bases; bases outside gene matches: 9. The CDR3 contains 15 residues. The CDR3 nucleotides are TGTGCCAGCAGTTTGTTTACAGGGGGCTCGCCTGAAGCTTTCTTT. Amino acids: CASSLFTGGSPEAFF.

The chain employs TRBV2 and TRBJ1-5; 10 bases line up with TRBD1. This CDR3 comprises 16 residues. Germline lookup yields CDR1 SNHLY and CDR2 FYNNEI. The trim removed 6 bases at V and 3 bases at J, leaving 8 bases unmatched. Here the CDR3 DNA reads TGTGCCAGCAGCTACCGGACAGGGGGGACCAATCAGCCCCAGCATTTT. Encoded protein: CASSYRTGGTNQPQHF.

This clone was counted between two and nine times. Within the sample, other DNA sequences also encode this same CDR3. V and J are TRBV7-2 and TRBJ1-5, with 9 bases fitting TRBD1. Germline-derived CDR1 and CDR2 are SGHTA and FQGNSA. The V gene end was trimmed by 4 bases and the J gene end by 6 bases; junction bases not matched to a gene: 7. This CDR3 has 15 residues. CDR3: CASSSRTGVGQPQHF. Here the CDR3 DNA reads TGTGCCAGCAGCTCGCGGACAGGGGTGGGTCAGCCCCAGCATTTT.